Each of the 10 T cell receptor beta chains below was sequenced from the same sample in a study of blood T cell repertoires in COVID-19. Some clones are missing from TCRdb's copy, which holds only in-frame ones; the method was immunoSEQ multiplex PCR. The sample yields almost 250,000 clones, roughly 85% seen once. The sample comprised PBMCs or T cells enriched from blood (not recorded which). These receptors all come from a woman between 50 and 59 years old with acute COVID-19.

The J gene is TRBJ2-1, the V gene TRBV7-2; 10 nucleotides match TRBD1. The ends lost 5 bases at V and 8 bases at J; junction bases unmatched: 9. The CDR3 contains 15 residues. Germline V gives CDR1 SGHTA, CDR2 FQGNSA. This CDR3 is CASSLGTGVLDEQFF. CDR3 nucleotide sequence: TGTGCCAGCAGCCTCGGGACAGGGGTATTGGATGAGCAGTTCTTC.

This chain connects TRBV7-9 to TRBJ1-5; no reliable D call. CDR1 is SEHNR, CDR2 FQNEAQ, per germline (reference sequence). CDR3 length equals 15 residues. Trimming stripped 1 base from V and 5 bases from J, with 12 bases between. The CDR3 DNA reads TGTGCCAGCAGCTTAGATGGCGGCAGTTATCAGCCCCAGCATTTT. Its translation is CASSLDGGSYQPQHF.

The chain employs TRBV19 and TRBJ2-5; D unclear. CDR1 is LNHDA, CDR2 SQIVND, per germline (reference sequence). V was pared by 6 bases and J by 1 base, with 9 bases between. The CDR3 is 13 residues long. The CDR3 reads CASRGRSQETQYF. The CDR3, as DNA: TGTGCCAGTAGGGGCCGCAGCCAAGAGACCCAGTACTTC.

The chain links TRBV6-5 to TRBJ2-2; D ambiguous. Trimming stripped 3 bases from V and 4 bases from J, with 9 bases between. This CDR3 spans 14 amino acids. Germline V gene lookup returns CDR1 MNHEY and CDR2 SVGAGI. In DNA, the CDR3 is TGTGCCAGCAGTTATAGGCAGGCCACCGGGGAGCTGTTTTTT. This encodes CASSYRQATGELFF.

This clone was seen at least ten times. This chain connects TRBV19 to TRBJ2-7; TRBD2 might be the D (6 bases). Germline V gene sequence: CDR1 LNHDA, CDR2 SQIVND (reference sequence). This CDR3 region has 14 residues. The V and J ends lost 3 bases and 2 bases respectively, with 11 bases between them. The CDR3 DNA reads as TGTGCCAGTAGTATTCCGGGACTGCCCTACGAGCAGTACTTC. Protein product: CASSIPGLPYEQYF.

The CDR3 DNA sequence: TGTGCCAGCAGCTTAGCTGGAGCGGGACCCGGCTCCTACAATGAGCAGTTCTTC. Translating it yields CASSLAGAGPGSYNEQFF. The chain employs TRBV7-2 and TRBJ2-1; 7 bases align to TRBD2. The V segment lost 0 bases and the J segment 0 bases; nucleotides outside the gene matches: 8. This CDR3 has 18 residues. Germline CDR1 and CDR2: SGHTA and FQGNSA.

The chain recombines TRBV10-1 with TRBJ1-4, with 10 bases that match TRBD1. The V gene end was trimmed by 4 bases and the J gene end by 7 bases; junction bases not matched to a gene: 3. Germline CDR1 WNHNN, CDR2 SYGVQD (reference sequence). The CDR3 is 14 residues long. The CDR3 region has the DNA TGCGCCAGCAGTGGACAGGGGGCAGGTGAAAAACTGTTTTTT. It is translated as CASSGQGAGEKLFF.

The genes are TRBV28 and TRBJ2-4; perhaps TRBD2 as D (7 bases). Germline values: CDR1 MDHEN, CDR2 SYDVKM. CDR3 length equals 14 residues. With 6 bases removed from V and 7 bases from J, the gap between germline ends came to 16 bases. The CDR3 is CASSPGGGPNIQYF. The CDR3 DNA is TGTGCCAGCAGCCCTGGGGGGGGGCCGAACATTCAGTACTTC.

V is TRBV5-6 and J is TRBJ1-2, with D possibly matching TRBD1 (5 bases). V was shortened by 4 bases and J by 1 base, with 14 bases between the two germline ends. CDR1 SGHDT and CDR2 YYEEEE come from the germline V gene. The CDR3 is 15 residues long. Here the CDR3 DNA reads TGTGCCAGCAGCCCCGCCCGACAGAGTAACTATGGCTACACCTTC. The encoded protein is CASSPARQSNYGYTF.

J is TRBJ1-1 and V is TRBV4-3, with D unclear. CDR3 size: 14 residues. Trimming removed 1 base at V and 0 bases at J, with 6 bases between. In germline, CDR1 is LGHNA, CDR2 YSLEER. This chain's CDR3 is CASSQGRVNTEAFF. The CDR3 DNA follows: TGCGCCAGCAGCCAAGGCCGGGTGAACACTGAAGCTTTCTTT.